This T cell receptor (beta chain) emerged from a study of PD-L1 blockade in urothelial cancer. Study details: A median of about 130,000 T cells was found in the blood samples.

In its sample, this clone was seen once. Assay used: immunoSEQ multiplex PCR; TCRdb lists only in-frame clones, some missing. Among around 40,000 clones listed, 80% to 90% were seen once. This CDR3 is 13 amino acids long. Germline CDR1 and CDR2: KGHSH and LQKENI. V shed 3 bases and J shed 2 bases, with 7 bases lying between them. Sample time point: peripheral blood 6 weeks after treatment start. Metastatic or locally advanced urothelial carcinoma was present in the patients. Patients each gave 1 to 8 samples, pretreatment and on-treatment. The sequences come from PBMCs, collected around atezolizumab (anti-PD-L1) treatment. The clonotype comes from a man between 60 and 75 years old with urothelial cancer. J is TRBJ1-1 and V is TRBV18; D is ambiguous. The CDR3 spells CASSPGLNTEAFF. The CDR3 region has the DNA TGTGCCAGCTCACCTGGACTAAACACTGAAGCTTTCTTT.